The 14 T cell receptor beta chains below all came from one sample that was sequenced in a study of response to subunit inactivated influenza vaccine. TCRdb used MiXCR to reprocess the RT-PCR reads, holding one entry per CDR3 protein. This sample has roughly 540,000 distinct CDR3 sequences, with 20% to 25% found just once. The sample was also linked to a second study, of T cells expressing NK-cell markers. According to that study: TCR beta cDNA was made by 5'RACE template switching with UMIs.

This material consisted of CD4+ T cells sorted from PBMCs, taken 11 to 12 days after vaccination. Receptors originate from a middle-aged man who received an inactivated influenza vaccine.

The CDR3 DNA reads TGCGCCAGCAGCCAAGGGAGCGGTCTCTCCTACAATGAGCAGTTCTTC. Its protein product is CASSQGSGLSYNEQFF. V and J are TRBV4-3 and TRBJ2-1, with D possibly being TRBD2 (5 bases). With 1 base removed from V and 0 bases from J, the gap between germline ends came to 10 bases. The CDR3 has 16 residues. Germline values: CDR1 LGHNA, CDR2 YSLEER.

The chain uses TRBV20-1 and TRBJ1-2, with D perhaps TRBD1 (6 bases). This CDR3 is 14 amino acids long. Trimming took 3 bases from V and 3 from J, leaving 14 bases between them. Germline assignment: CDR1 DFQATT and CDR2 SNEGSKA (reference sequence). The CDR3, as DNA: TGCAGTGCTAGGGGAGAACAGGGCTACTATGGCTACACCTTC. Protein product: CSARGEQGYYGYTF.

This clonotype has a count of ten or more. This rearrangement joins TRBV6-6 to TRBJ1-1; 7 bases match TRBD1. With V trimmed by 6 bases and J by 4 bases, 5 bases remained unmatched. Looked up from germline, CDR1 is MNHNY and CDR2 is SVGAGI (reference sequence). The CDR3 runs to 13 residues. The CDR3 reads CASSLTGITEAFF. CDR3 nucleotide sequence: TGTGCCAGCAGCCTGACAGGGATCACTGAAGCTTTCTTT.

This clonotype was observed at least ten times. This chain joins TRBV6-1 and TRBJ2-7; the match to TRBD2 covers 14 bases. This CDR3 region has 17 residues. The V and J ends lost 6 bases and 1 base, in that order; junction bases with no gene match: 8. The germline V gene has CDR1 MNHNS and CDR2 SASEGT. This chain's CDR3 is CASRKKGLAGVSYEQYF. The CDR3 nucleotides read TGTGCCAGCAGAAAAAAGGGACTAGCGGGAGTATCCTACGAGCAGTACTTC.

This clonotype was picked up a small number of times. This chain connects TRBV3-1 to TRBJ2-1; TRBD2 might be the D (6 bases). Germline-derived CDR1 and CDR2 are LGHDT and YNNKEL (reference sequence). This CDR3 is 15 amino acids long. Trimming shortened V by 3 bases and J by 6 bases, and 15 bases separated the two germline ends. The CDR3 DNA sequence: TGTGCCAGCAGCCAGTTGGCTAGCGCGGTCAATGAGCAGTTCTTC. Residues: CASSQLASAVNEQFF.

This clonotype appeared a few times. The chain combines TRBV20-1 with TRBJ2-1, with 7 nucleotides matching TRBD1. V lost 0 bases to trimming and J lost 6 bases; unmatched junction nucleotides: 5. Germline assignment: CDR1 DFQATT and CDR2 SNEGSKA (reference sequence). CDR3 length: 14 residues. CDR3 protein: CSARDAAGGNEQFF. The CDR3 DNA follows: TGCAGTGCTAGAGACGCGGCAGGGGGCAATGAGCAGTTCTTC.

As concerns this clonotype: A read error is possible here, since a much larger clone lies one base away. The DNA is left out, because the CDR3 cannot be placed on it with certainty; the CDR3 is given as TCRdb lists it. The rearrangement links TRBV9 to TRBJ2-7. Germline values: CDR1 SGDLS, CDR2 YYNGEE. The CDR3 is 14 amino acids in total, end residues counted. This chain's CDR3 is CASSVGTGSYEKYF.

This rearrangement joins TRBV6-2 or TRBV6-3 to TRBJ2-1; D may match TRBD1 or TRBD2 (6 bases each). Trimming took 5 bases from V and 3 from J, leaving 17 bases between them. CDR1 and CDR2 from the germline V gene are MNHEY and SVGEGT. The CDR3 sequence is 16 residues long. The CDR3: CASSILSGGGYNEQFF. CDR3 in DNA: TGTGCCAGCAGTATCCTTAGCGGAGGGGGCTACAATGAGCAGTTCTTC.

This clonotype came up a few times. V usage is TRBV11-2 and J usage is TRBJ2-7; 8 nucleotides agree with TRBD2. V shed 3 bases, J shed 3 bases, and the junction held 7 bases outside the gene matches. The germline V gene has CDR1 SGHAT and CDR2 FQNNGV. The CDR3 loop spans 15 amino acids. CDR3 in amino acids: CASSFGGASDYEQYF. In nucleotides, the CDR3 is TGTGCCAGCAGCTTCGGGGGGGCTAGCGACTACGAGCAGTACTTC.

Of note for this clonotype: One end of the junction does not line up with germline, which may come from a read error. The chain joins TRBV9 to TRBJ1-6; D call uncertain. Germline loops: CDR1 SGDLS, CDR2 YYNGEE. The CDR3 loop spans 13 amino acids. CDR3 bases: TGTGCCCGCAGCGTAGTGAAGTTTTCACCCCTCCACTTT. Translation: CARSVVKFSPLHF.

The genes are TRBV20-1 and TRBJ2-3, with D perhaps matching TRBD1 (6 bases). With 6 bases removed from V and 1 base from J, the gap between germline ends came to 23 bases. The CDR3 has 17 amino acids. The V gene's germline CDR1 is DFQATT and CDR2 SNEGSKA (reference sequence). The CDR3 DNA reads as TGCAGTGCCACCAATCCAATTTTGGCAGGGGGCACAGATACGCAGTATTTT. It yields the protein CSATNPILAGGTDTQYF.

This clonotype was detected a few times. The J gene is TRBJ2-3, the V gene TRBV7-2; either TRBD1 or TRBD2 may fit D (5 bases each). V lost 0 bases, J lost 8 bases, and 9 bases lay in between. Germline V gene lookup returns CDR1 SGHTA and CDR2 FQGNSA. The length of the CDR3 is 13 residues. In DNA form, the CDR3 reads TGTGCCAGCAGCTTAGCGGGGACCGGTACGCAGTATTTT. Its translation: CASSLAGTGTQYF.

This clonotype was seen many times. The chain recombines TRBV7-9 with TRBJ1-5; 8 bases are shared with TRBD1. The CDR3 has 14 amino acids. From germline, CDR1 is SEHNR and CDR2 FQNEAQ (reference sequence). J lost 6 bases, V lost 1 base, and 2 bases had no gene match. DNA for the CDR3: TGTGCCAGCAGCTTAGGGACAGGGAGTCAGCCCCAGCATTTT. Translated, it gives CASSLGTGSQPQHF.

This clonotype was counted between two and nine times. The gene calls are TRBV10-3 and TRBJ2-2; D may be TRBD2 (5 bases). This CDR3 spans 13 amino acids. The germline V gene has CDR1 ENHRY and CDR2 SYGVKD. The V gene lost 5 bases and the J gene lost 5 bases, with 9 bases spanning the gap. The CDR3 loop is CAISWTGTGELFF. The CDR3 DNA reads TGTGCCATCAGTTGGACGGGGACCGGGGAGCTGTTTTTT.